The 26 T cell receptor beta chains below all came from one sample that was sequenced in a study of cytomegalovirus exposure and HLA in healthy donors. This PCR relied on a set of 60 Vbeta primers and 13 Jbeta primers. Produced via immunoSEQ multiplex PCR; TCRdb's table is partial and in-frame only. The data show some 210,000 clones, 60% to 80% seen once. The specimen sequenced was PBMCs. Receptors were obtained from a male donor in good health and CMV-seronegative.

The V and J genes are TRBV27 and TRBJ2-1; the match to TRBD1 covers 9 bases. The CDR3 contains 18 residues. Germline V gene sequence: CDR1 MNHEY, CDR2 SMNVEV (reference sequence). J was trimmed by 5 bases and V by 6 bases; bases with no gene match: 17. The CDR3 DNA sequence: TGTGCCAGCAGCCCTAAACGGGGACAGGGAGCCGGAGACAATGAGCAGTTCTTC. Its translation is CASSPKRGQGAGDNEQFF.

The gene calls are TRBV5-4 and TRBJ2-1; TRBD2 might be the D (6 bases). CDR3 length: 14 residues. CDR1 is SGHNT, CDR2 YYREEE, per germline (reference sequence). V gave up 2 bases and J gave up 6 bases, with 12 bases separating them. For the CDR3, the DNA is TGTGCCAGCAGCTTAGGAGGGCCTTTCAATGAGCAGTTCTTC. Amino acid sequence: CASSLGGPFNEQFF.

The chain couples TRBV7-2 to TRBJ1-1, with a possible D match to TRBD1 (6 bases). The germline CDR1 and CDR2 sequences are SGHTA and FQGNSA. The CDR3 extends over 13 amino acids. Trimming left V 4 bases short and J 7 bases short, with 13 bases between. The CDR3 reads CASSSGTTLEAFF. The DNA of the CDR3 is TGTGCCAGCAGCTCCGGGACAACCCTTGAAGCTTTCTTT.

Written as DNA, the CDR3 is TGTGCCAGCAGCCAGGGGTTAACAGGCCAAGAGACCCAGTACTTC. Translated, it gives CASSQGLTGQETQYF. The chain is built from TRBV7-2 and TRBJ2-5; possible D gene TRBD1, 6 bases. In germline, CDR1 is SGHTA, CDR2 FQGNSA. V was pared by 5 bases and J by 1 base, with 14 bases between. The CDR3 runs 15 residues.

The rearrangement links TRBV28 to TRBJ2-7, with a weak D call TRBD1 (5 bases). Trimming cost V 3 bases and J 3 bases, with 9 bases left between them. The CDR3 extends over 13 amino acids. Per germline, CDR1 MDHEN and CDR2 SYDVKM. CDR3 sequence (DNA): TGTGCCAGCAGTTTTTTACAGGACTACGAGCAGTACTTC. Its translation: CASSFLQDYEQYF.

In DNA form, the CDR3 reads TGCACCGGGACAGAATTGAACACTGAAGCTTTCTTT. This encodes CTGTELNTEAFF. The J gene is TRBJ1-1, the V gene TRBV29-1; 7 bases fit TRBD1. This CDR3 has 12 residues. Germline V gives CDR1 SQVTM, CDR2 ANQGSEA. Full variable domain (missing parts from reference TRBV29-1 and TRBJ1-1): SAVISQKPSRDICQRGTSLTIQCQVDSQVTMMFWYRQQPGQSLTLIATANQGSEATYESGFVIDKFPISRPNLTFSTLTVSNMSPEDSSIYLCTGTELNTEAFFGQGTRLTVV.

The chain recombines TRBV19 with TRBJ2-5; 9 nucleotides match TRBD2. The germline V gene encodes CDR1 LNHDA and CDR2 SQIVND (reference sequence). The CDR3 is 18 amino acids. The trim removed 5 bases at V and 1 base at J, leaving 14 bases unmatched. CDR3 sequence reads: CASSPRSGASGAQETQYF. The CDR3 nucleotides are TGTGCCAGTAGTCCCCGTTCGGGGGCTAGCGGGGCCCAAGAGACCCAGTACTTC. The whole variable domain, filled in from reference TRBV19 and TRBJ2-5, reads DGGITQSPKYLFRKEGQNVTLSCEQNLNHDAMYWYRQDPGQGLRLIYYSQIVNDFQKGDIAEGYSVSREKKESFPLTVTSAQKNPTAFYLCASSPRSGASGAQETQYFGPGTRLLVL.

The V gene is TRBV19, the J gene TRBJ2-5; D is unclear. The V gene's germline CDR1 is LNHDA and CDR2 SQIVND (reference sequence). With 1 base removed from V and 5 bases from J, the gap between germline ends came to 11 bases. This CDR3 has 14 residues. The CDR3 nucleotides are TGTGCCAGTAGTATAGGAGCTGCCAGGGAGACCCAGTACTTC. Translation gives CASSIGAARETQYF.

V is TRBV7-8 and J is TRBJ1-1; D perhaps matches TRBD1 (5 bases). The germline V gene has CDR1 SGHVS and CDR2 FQNEAQ. Trimming removed 1 base at V and 10 bases at J, with 10 bases between. The CDR3 extends over 12 amino acids. CDR3 loop: CASSLEGLGAFF. CDR3 sequence (DNA): TGTGCCAGCAGCTTAGAGGGGTTGGGAGCTTTCTTT.

CDR3 loop: CASALVAGLAPDNEQFF. In DNA, the CDR3 is TGTGCCAGCGCATTAGTAGCTGGACTAGCTCCAGACAATGAGCAGTTCTTC. The J gene is TRBJ2-1, the V gene TRBV27; 8 bases are a match to TRBD2. Trimming removed 8 bases from V and 5 bases from J; junction bases left unmatched: 17. The length of the CDR3 is 17 residues. CDR1 MNHEY and CDR2 SMNVEV come from the germline V gene (reference sequence).

The rearrangement uses TRBV9 and TRBJ2-2; TRBD2 agrees at 7 bases. The CDR3 spans 13 residues. V gave up 2 bases and J gave up 8 bases; unmatched junction bases: 3. Per germline, CDR1 SGDLS and CDR2 YYNGEE. CDR3 in amino acids: CASSVTGGGELFF. The CDR3 DNA sequence: TGTGCCAGCAGCGTCACGGGAGGAGGGGAGCTGTTTTTT.

DNA for the CDR3: TGCGCCAGCGGGACAGGGGGCACTGAAGCTTTCTTT. Translation: CASGTGGTEAFF. The rearrangement links TRBV5-1 to TRBJ1-1, with 11 bases aligning to TRBD1. The CDR3 covers 12 residues. Germline V gene lookup returns CDR1 SGHRS and CDR2 YFSETQ. J gave up 4 bases and V 7 bases, and 0 bases lay outside the gene matches.

The chain carries TRBV7-3 and TRBJ2-1; the D gene is possibly TRBD1 (5 bases). Between the trimmed V and J ends, which lost 1 base and 7 bases, there was a span of 20 bases. The CDR3 spans 17 residues. Germline V lookup: CDR1 SGHTA, CDR2 FQGTGA. The CDR3, as DNA: TGTGCCAGCAGCTTAATGGGGATCTTTACAGGCCATAATGAGCAGTTCTTC. This encodes CASSLMGIFTGHNEQFF.

Remarks on this clone: The junction does not match germline at one end; this may be a read error. V is TRBV28 and J is TRBJ2-5; no reliable D call. Germline CDR1 is MDHEN and CDR2 is SYDVKM. This CDR3 is 11 amino acids long. The CDR3 sequence: CASSDPGARHF. The CDR3, as DNA: TGTGCCAGCAGCGATCCGGGTGCCCGTCACTTC.

A few counts support this clone. The V gene is TRBV6-6, the J gene TRBJ1-4, with TRBD1 as a possible D gene (5 bases). The germline V gene has CDR1 MNHNY and CDR2 SVGAGI (reference sequence). This CDR3 has 13 amino acids. V was shortened by 10 bases and J by 7 bases, with 16 bases between the two germline ends. The CDR3 DNA sequence: TGTGCCATCCGGGGGGATGAAGGTGAAAAACTGTTTTTT. It encodes CAIRGDEGEKLFF.

This chain links TRBV19 with TRBJ2-1; perhaps TRBD2 as D (6 bases). The germline V and J ends were trimmed by 4 bases and 0 bases, with 10 bases remaining between them. CDR1 LNHDA and CDR2 SQIVND come from the germline V gene (reference sequence). The length of the CDR3 is 15 residues. The chain's CDR3 is CASSTRLDSYNEQFF. CDR3 sequence (DNA): TGTGCCAGTAGTACCCGACTAGACTCCTACAATGAGCAGTTCTTC.

This clone showed up just a few times. The V and J genes are TRBV30 and TRBJ1-2; D is undetermined. The CDR3 contains 11 residues. V dropped 0 bases and J dropped 8 bases, with 7 bases sitting between them. Per the germline V gene, CDR1 is GTSNPN and CDR2 is SVGIG (reference sequence). This CDR3 is CAWSVQRGYTF. The CDR3 DNA is TGTGCCTGGAGTGTCCAACGGGGCTACACCTTC.

This chain links TRBV2 with TRBJ2-2; D unresolved. CDR1 SNHLY and CDR2 FYNNEI come from the germline V gene. CDR3 size: 15 residues. Trimming took 6 bases from V and 5 from J, leaving 16 bases between them. CDR3 sequence: CASRPIAFRTGELFF. The CDR3 nucleotides are TGTGCCAGCAGGCCCATTGCATTCCGGACCGGGGAGCTGTTTTTT. Complete variable domain (other parts from reference TRBV2 and TRBJ2-2): EPEVTQTPSHQVTQMGQEVILRCVPISNHLYFYWYRQILGQKVEFLVSFYNNEISEKSEIFDDQFSVERPDGSNFTLKIRSTKLEDSAMYFCASRPIAFRTGELFFGEGSRLTVL.

In regard to this clone: At one end, the junction sequence differs from germline, possibly due to a read error. The chain couples TRBV7-9 to TRBJ2-6; D unresolved. The CDR3 is 16 amino acids. Germline CDR1 reads SEHNR; CDR2 reads FQNEAQ (reference sequence). CDR3: CSSSFPQSSGANVLTF. The CDR3 DNA follows: TGTTCCAGCAGCTTCCCACAGAGCTCTGGGGCCAACGTCCTGACTTTC.

The chain recombines TRBV9 with TRBJ2-7; 7 nucleotides line up with TRBD2. The CDR3 contains 15 residues. The germline V gene encodes CDR1 SGDLS and CDR2 YYNGEE. V shed 0 bases, J shed 4 bases, and the junction held 7 bases outside the gene matches. The CDR3 DNA follows: TGTGCCAGCAGCGTAGGGTCGGGAGGCCGTTACGAGCAGTACTTC. Amino acids: CASSVGSGGRYEQYF.

The chain uses TRBV10-2 and TRBJ2-5, with TRBD2 identical over 8 bases. The end of the DNA fits TRBJ2-7 better, so the J call may be wrong. In germline, CDR1 is WSHSY, CDR2 SAAADI. The length of the CDR3 is 16 residues. CDR3 protein: CASSFQRAGEVHEQYF. The CDR3 DNA sequence: TGCGCCAGCAGTTTTCAAAGAGCGGGAGAGGTCCACGAGCAGTACTTC.

The chain has TRBV27 and TRBJ2-7; 14 bases match TRBD2. The CDR3 runs to 15 residues. V gave up 5 bases and J gave up 7 bases; unmatched junction bases: 7. Germline V gene lookup returns CDR1 MNHEY and CDR2 SMNVEV (reference sequence). The CDR3 sequence: CASSAGTSGSWEQYF. In DNA form, the CDR3 reads TGTGCCAGCAGTGCCGGGACTAGCGGGAGCTGGGAGCAGTACTTC.

The chain couples TRBV18 to TRBJ2-5; 7 nucleotides align to TRBD1. This CDR3 has 14 residues. Per germline, CDR1 KGHSH and CDR2 LQKENI. The V and J ends lost 3 bases and 2 bases, in that order; junction bases with no gene match: 3. The CDR3 is CASSPQGQQETQYF. CDR3 DNA sequence: TGTGCCAGCTCACCCCAGGGACAGCAAGAGACCCAGTACTTC.

The chain joins TRBV9 to TRBJ1-1; a possible D gene is TRBD1 (5 bases). This CDR3 region has 13 residues. Germline loops: CDR1 SGDLS, CDR2 YYNGEE. Between the trimmed V and J ends, which lost 5 bases and 3 bases, there was a span of 11 bases. The CDR3 loop reads CASRDSDYTEAFF. The CDR3 nucleotides are TGTGCCAGCAGAGACAGTGATTACACTGAAGCTTTCTTT.

The genes are TRBV18 and TRBJ2-3; the match to TRBD2 covers 8 bases. J was trimmed by 2 bases and V by 3 bases; bases with no gene match: 4. The germline gives CDR1 KGHSH, CDR2 LQKENI. The CDR3 has 15 residues. The CDR3 nucleotides read TGTGCCAGCTCACCGGCCGGGAGGGTCACAGATACGCAGTATTTT. Protein: CASSPAGRVTDTQYF. The full variable domain, its missing parts supplied by reference TRBV18 and TRBJ2-3, is NAGVMQNPRHLVRRRGQEARLRCSPMKGHSHVYWYRQLPEEGLKFMVYLQKENIIDESGMPKERFSAEFPKEGPSILRIQQVVRGDSAAYFCASSPAGRVTDTQYFGPGTRLTVL.

The chain is built from TRBV11-2 and TRBJ2-6, with TRBD1 identical over 11 bases. V trimming: 3 bases; J trimming: 10 bases; junction bases outside the gene matches: 8. CDR3 size: 16 residues. Germline-derived CDR1 and CDR2 are SGHAT and FQNNGV. CDR3 protein: CASSFLGTGGRNVLTF. As DNA, the CDR3 is TGTGCCAGCAGCTTTCTCGGGACAGGGGGTCGAAACGTCCTGACTTTC.